One sample yielded the 3 T cell receptor beta chains listed below, sequenced in a study of regulatory T cells in long-lasting Graves disease. HTBI primers from iRepertoire and Arm-PCR of CDR3 regions yielded the TCR beta libraries. One entry per CDR3 protein, called by TCRdb with MiXCR from the multiplex PCR reads. This repertoire shows a few hundred thousand distinct CDR3 sequences, about 10% found once; its top ten account for around 18%. As for time point: newly diagnosed GD, antithyroid drugs for less than 3 months. Scientists built the TCR library using RNA that was extracted from PBMCs. These data also formed part of another study, on T cells in Graves' hyperthyroidism and ophthalmopathy.

This material consisted of peripheral blood mononuclear cells (PBMCs), taken at new diagnosis, from a patient treated with antithyroid drugs. All receptors come from a woman aged 18-35 years with Graves disease.

The chain links TRBV6-5 to TRBJ2-7, with unresolved D. Germline V lookup: CDR1 MNHEY, CDR2 SVGAGI. The CDR3 runs 13 residues. The V end lost 2 bases, the J end lost 5 bases, and 10 bases lay between the germline ends. The CDR3 reads CASSYSVRHEQYV. CDR3 DNA: TGTGCCAGCAGTTACAGTGTCAGGCACGAGCAGTACGTC.

This clonotype occurred many times. The rearrangement links TRBV12-3 or TRBV12-4 to TRBJ2-5; tentative D call: TRBD2 (5 bases). The CDR3 is made up of 13 amino acids. Trimming took off 6 bases at V and 2 bases at J, with 10 bases between the two ends. Written as DNA, the CDR3 is TGTGCCAGCAGACATGAGCGGCAAGAGACCCAGTACTTC. Its protein product is CASRHERQETQYF.

This clonotype was seen ten or more times. In nucleotides, the CDR3 is TGTGCCAGCAGTTACCCTAGGGGGACAGGGGAGACAGGCGAGCAGTACTTC. Encoded protein: CASSYPRGTGETGEQYF. The rearrangement joins TRBV6-4 to TRBJ2-7; the match to TRBD1 covers 10 bases. There are 17 residues in the CDR3. V lost 5 bases and J lost 6; bases outside the gene matches: 16. Germline V gene sequence: CDR1 MRHNA, CDR2 SNTAGT.